The 13 T cell receptor beta chains given below trace back to one sample, sequenced in a study of cytomegalovirus exposure and HLA in healthy donors. The PCR employed 60 Vbeta primers together with 13 Jbeta primers. TCRdb's copy holds only in-frame clones and misses some; the assay was immunoSEQ multiplex PCR. The data show around 120,000 clones, roughly 80% seen once. Sequenced input: PBMCs. These receptors all come from a woman aged 40 to 50 in good health and CMV-seropositive.

The chain is built from TRBV27 and TRBJ2-1; 14 bases map to TRBD2. Losses at the gene ends were 5 bases for V and 7 bases for J; bases not matched to a gene: 7. Germline CDR1 and CDR2: MNHEY and SMNVEV (reference sequence). This CDR3 region has 16 residues. In nucleotides, the CDR3 is TGTGCCAGCAGTCTCCTGACTAGCGGGAGGGTGAATGAGCAGTTCTTC. Its translation: CASSLLTSGRVNEQFF.

This clone turned up a few times. J is TRBJ1-2 and V is TRBV7-3; D remains unclear. The CDR3 has 12 residues. Trimming cost V 4 bases and J 8 bases, with 11 bases left between them. Per the germline V gene, CDR1 is SGHTA and CDR2 is FQGTGA. CDR3 region: CASSSGREGYTF. The CDR3 DNA is TGTGCCAGCAGCTCCGGACGGGAAGGCTACACCTTC.

The genes are TRBV6-5 and TRBJ2-3; 11 nucleotides line up with TRBD2. V dropped 7 bases and J dropped 5; count of bases not matched to a gene: 2. CDR3 length equals 13 residues. CDR1 and CDR2 from the germline V gene are MNHEY and SVGAGI. The CDR3 coding sequence is TGTGCCAGCACCCTAGCGGGGGGAGATACGCAGTATTTT. Amino acids: CASTLAGGDTQYF.

This clone was observed a few times. V gene TRBV6-5 combines with J gene TRBJ1-1, with TRBD1 identical over 9 bases. The CDR3 is 11 residues long. CDR1 and CDR2 (germline): MNHEY, SVGAGI. With 8 bases clipped from V and 10 bases from J, the junction kept 5 bases outside the gene matches. The CDR3 sequence is CASHTGGIAFF. CDR3 coding DNA: TGTGCCAGCCATACAGGGGGCATAGCTTTCTTT.

The chain joins TRBV19 to TRBJ2-5; tentatively, D is TRBD1 (6 bases). V was pared by 4 bases and J by 5 bases, with 11 bases between. Germline V gene data show CDR1 as LNHDA and CDR2 as SQIVND (reference sequence). The length of the CDR3 is 13 residues. This chain's CDR3 is CASSRNQGETQYF. The CDR3 DNA reads TGTGCCAGTAGTAGAAACCAGGGGGAGACCCAGTACTTC. The full variable domain, its missing parts supplied by reference TRBV19 and TRBJ2-5, is DGGITQSPKYLFRKEGQNVTLSCEQNLNHDAMYWYRQDPGQGLRLIYYSQIVNDFQKGDIAEGYSVSREKKESFPLTVTSAQKNPTAFYLCASSRNQGETQYFGPGTRLLVL.

This chain joins TRBV11-2 and TRBJ2-7; TRBD2 might be the D (6 bases). In germline, CDR1 is SGHAT, CDR2 FQNNGV. Trimming removed 4 bases at V and 1 base at J, with 11 bases between. The CDR3 contains 14 residues. The CDR3 loop is CASSSGTLSYEQYF. CDR3 sequence (DNA): TGTGCCAGCAGCTCAGGGACTTTGTCCTACGAGCAGTACTTC.

This chain connects TRBV27 to TRBJ2-7, with unresolved D. Germline V gene data show CDR1 as MNHEY and CDR2 as SMNVEV (reference sequence). Between the trimmed V and J ends, which lost 1 base and 4 bases, there was a span of 8 bases. The CDR3 sequence is 13 residues long. CDR3 sequence: CASSLFSGYEQYF. CDR3 DNA sequence: TGTGCCAGCAGTTTATTTTCAGGTTACGAGCAGTACTTC.

The rearrangement links TRBV27 to TRBJ1-5; the D gene is possibly TRBD1 (5 bases). From germline, CDR1 is MNHEY and CDR2 SMNVEV (reference sequence). The CDR3 sequence is 15 residues long. The germline V and J ends were trimmed by 5 bases and 4 bases, with 15 bases remaining between them. The CDR3 coding sequence is TGTGCCAGCAGTCAAACTCCACAGGTGAATCAGCCCCAGCATTTT. Protein product: CASSQTPQVNQPQHF.

The rearrangement joins TRBV5-1 to TRBJ2-1, with 10 bases matching TRBD1. J lost 8 bases, V lost 4 bases, and 12 bases had no gene match. This CDR3 is 16 amino acids long. Germline CDR1 SGHRS, CDR2 YFSETQ. The CDR3 coding sequence is TGCGCCAGCAGCGCTTCGGACAGGGGGAAGCGGGATGAGCAGTTCTTC. Protein product: CASSASDRGKRDEQFF.

V is TRBV19 and J is TRBJ1-2; 7 positions agree with TRBD1. The CDR3 loop spans 15 amino acids. Germline V gene lookup returns CDR1 LNHDA and CDR2 SQIVND (reference sequence). Trimming at V came to 0 bases and at J to 5 bases, leaving 6 bases not matched to a gene. The chain's CDR3 is CASSIDWTGPYGYTF. In DNA form, the CDR3 reads TGTGCCAGTAGTATAGATTGGACAGGTCCGTATGGCTACACCTTC. Variable domain in full (rest from reference TRBV19 and TRBJ1-2): DGGITQSPKYLFRKEGQNVTLSCEQNLNHDAMYWYRQDPGQGLRLIYYSQIVNDFQKGDIAEGYSVSREKKESFPLTVTSAQKNPTAFYLCASSIDWTGPYGYTFGSGTRLTVV.

This clone appeared a single time. V gene TRBV2 combines with J gene TRBJ2-1, with a possible D match to TRBD2 (6 bases). Trimming took off 3 bases at V and 9 bases at J, with 9 bases between the two ends. Germline assignment: CDR1 SNHLY and CDR2 FYNNEI. This CDR3 is built from 12 residues. The CDR3 region has the DNA TGTGCCAGCAGTGAGGGTAGCGGTGAGCAGTTCTTC. This sequence encodes CASSEGSGEQFF.

The chain couples TRBV19 to TRBJ2-1, with 13 bases identical to TRBD2. The CDR3 consists of 18 residues. The ends lost 3 bases at V and 12 bases at J; junction bases unmatched: 17. Looked up from germline, CDR1 is LNHDA and CDR2 is SQIVND (reference sequence). CDR3 residues: CASSMRLFRTSGGSLQFF. CDR3 nucleotides: TGTGCCAGTAGTATGAGGCTCTTCCGGACTAGCGGGGGCTCTTTGCAGTTCTTC.

The chain carries TRBV5-1 and TRBJ2-2; TRBD2 agrees at 12 bases. CDR1 is SGHRS and CDR2 is YFSETQ in the germline V gene. Trimming removed 2 bases from V and 6 bases from J; junction bases left unmatched: 8. There are 17 residues in the CDR3. CDR3 bases: TGCGCCAGCAGCTTAAGTAGCGGACTAGCGGGGCCCGGGGAGCTGTTTTTT. The encoded protein is CASSLSSGLAGPGELFF.